This T cell receptor beta chain emerged from a study of shared clonotypes between healthy human individuals. Clones were read by immunoSEQ multiplex PCR, and TCRdb kept only the in-frame ones, dropping some. The data show about 2 million clones, with roughly 95% seen just once and 1.2% held by the top ten. Germline V lookup: CDR1 WSHSY, CDR2 SAAADI. Unmatched junction bases numbered 6, after V lost 4 bases and J lost 0 bases. CDR3 size: 16 residues. Naive CD8 cells lacked CD45RO and underwent positive selection for CCR7, leaving out terminally differentiated effector memory CD45RA+ cells. Comments on this clone: The antigen is undetermined.

Findings of the study overall: The study sampled only blood, and tissue repertoires likely differ.

The sequence was obtained from a man younger than 35 in good health. The sequenced sample was naive CD8+ T cells sorted from blood. This chain uses TRBV10-2 with TRBJ1-3; 7 nucleotides line up with TRBD1. CDR3 sequence reads: CASSAGQVHSGNTIYF. The CDR3 coding sequence is TGCGCCAGCAGTGCTGGACAGGTCCACTCTGGAAACACCATATATTTT.